These T cell receptor beta chains were read from a single sample in a study of PD-1 blockade in classical Hodgkin lymphoma. The data were produced by immunoSEQ multiplex PCR, yet TCRdb's version contains in-frame clones alone and is incomplete. The top ten clones hold around 2.8% of a sample with just under 45,000 clones, roughly 70% of them seen once. Source: peripheral blood mononuclear cells (PBMCs), taken before the second cycle of nivolumab. Receptors were obtained from a human donor with classical Hodgkin lymphoma. The CDR3 runs from the conserved cysteine through the conserved F or W. The D gene is left open where the match is weak. Only part of the rows carry a size: once, few, many, or a class if the clone is expanded.

D: NA; J: TRBJ2-3; size: few; V: TRBV11-2; length: 14; DNA: TGTGCCAGCAGCTTAGATCCCGTACTCGGTACGCAGTATTTT; CDR3: CASSLDPVLGTQYF
D: NA; J: TRBJ1-1; size: once; V: TRBV27; length: 13; DNA: TGTGCCAGCAGCACGACAGTCTACACTGAAGCTTTCTTT; CDR3: CASSTTVYTEAFF
D: NA; J: TRBJ2-6; size: NA; V: TRBV28; length: 15; DNA: TGTGCCAGCAGTCTCACAGGGTTCGGGGCCAACGTCCTGACTTTC; CDR3: CASSLTGFGANVLTF
D: TRBD1; J: TRBJ2-5; size: NA; V: TRBV4-1; length: 15; DNA: TGCGCCAGCAGCCAAGACAGGGGGCGTTACGAGACCCAGTACTTC; CDR3: CASSQDRGRYETQYF
D: NA; J: TRBJ2-7; size: NA; V: TRBV4-2; length: 13; DNA: TGTGCCAGCAGCCCAAATTTAATTTACGAGCAGTACTTC; CDR3: CASSPNLIYEQYF
D: TRBD1; J: TRBJ2-7; size: NA; V: TRBV15; length: 13; DNA: TGTGCCACCAGCCGACAGGGGATCTACGAGCAGTACTTC; CDR3: CATSRQGIYEQYF
D: TRBD1; J: TRBJ1-2; size: few; V: TRBV5-1; length: 14; DNA: TGCGCCAGCAATTCCGGGACAGACAACTATGGCTACACCTTC; CDR3: CASNSGTDNYGYTF
D: NA; J: TRBJ2-1; size: few; V: TRBV27; length: 15; DNA: TGTGCCAGCAGTTTATCGGGGGTTTTTCCACCTGAGCAGTTCTTC; CDR3: CASSLSGVFPPEQFF
D: NA; J: TRBJ2-7; size: NA; V: TRBV10-3; length: 15; DNA: TGTGCCATCAGTGACCAAAGCGGTGATGCCTACGAGCAGTACTTC; CDR3: CAISDQSGDAYEQYF
D: TRBD2; J: TRBJ2-2; size: NA; V: TRBV4-3; length: 18; DNA: TGCGCCAGCAGCCAAGAATTTAGACTAGCGGGAACTCTCGGGGAGCTGTTTTTT; CDR3: CASSQEFRLAGTLGELFF
D: TRBD1; J: TRBJ1-2; size: NA; V: TRBV5-1; length: 13; DNA: TGCGCCAGCAGCCCGGGACAGGGGGGCGGCTACACCTTC; CDR3: CASSPGQGGGYTF
D: NA; J: TRBJ2-7; size: NA; V: TRBV6-5; length: 16; DNA: TGTGCCAGCAGTTACTCGCGTTTTCAGGGAGGATACGAGCAGTACTTC; CDR3: CASSYSRFQGGYEQYF
D: TRBD1; J: TRBJ1-1; size: NA; V: TRBV11-2; length: 17; DNA: TGTGCCAGCAGCCCGGGAAGGGGGCCGAGGGGGAACACTGAAGCTTTCTTT; CDR3: CASSPGRGPRGNTEAFF
D: NA; J: TRBJ2-7; size: NA; V: TRBV7-2; length: 12; DNA: TGTGCCAGCAGCTACGGGAGTGACGAGCAGTACTTC; CDR3: CASSYGSDEQYF
D: NA; J: TRBJ2-1; size: NA; V: TRBV30; length: 14; DNA: TGTGCCTGGAGTGTTCGCTCTCGAGGGAATGAGCAGTTCTTC; CDR3: CAWSVRSRGNEQFF
D: TRBD2; J: TRBJ2-1; size: NA; V: TRBV5-4; length: 18; DNA: TGTGCCAGCAGCGGGGGACTAGCGGGGGGGCCCGCCTACAATGAGCAGTTCTTC; CDR3: CASSGGLAGGPAYNEQFF
D: TRBD2; J: TRBJ2-3; size: NA; V: TRBV5-6; length: 18; DNA: TGTGCCAGCAGCTTGGGACTAGCGGGAGAGGTGGGGACAGATACGCAGTATTTT; CDR3: CASSLGLAGEVGTDTQYF
D: NA; J: TRBJ1-1; size: NA; V: TRBV2; length: 14; DNA: TGTGCCAGCAGTGTTACAGGGATGAACACTGAAGCTTTCTTT; CDR3: CASSVTGMNTEAFF
D: TRBD1; J: TRBJ1-1; size: NA; V: TRBV7-3; length: 15; DNA: TGTGCCAGCAGCCCGATGACAGGGGTGAACACTGAAGCTTTCTTT; CDR3: CASSPMTGVNTEAFF
D: NA; J: TRBJ1-2; size: NA; V: TRBV29-1; length: 12; DNA: TGCAGCGTTGTTGACGGGAACTATGGCTACACCTTT; CDR3: CSVVDGNYGYTF
D: TRBD1; J: TRBJ1-2; size: NA; V: TRBV27; length: 14; DNA: TGTGCCAGCAGATCCCCGGGACAGGTGGATGGCCACACCTTC; CDR3: CASRSPGQVDGHTF
D: TRBD1; J: TRBJ1-1; size: NA; V: TRBV23-1; length: 13; DNA: TGCGCCAGCAGTCATTCCCGGGACAGTGAAGCTTTCTTT; CDR3: CASSHSRDSEAFF
D: TRBD1; J: TRBJ1-2; size: NA; V: TRBV4-2; length: 17; DNA: TGTGCCAGCAGCCAAGGGGGGGGACAGGGACCTAACTATGGCTACACCTTC; CDR3: CASSQGGGQGPNYGYTF
D: NA; J: TRBJ2-2; size: NA; V: TRBV30; length: 13; DNA: TGTGCCCAGGATAAATGGGGATCCGGGGAGCTGTTTTTT; CDR3: CAQDKWGSGELFF
D: NA; J: TRBJ2-5; size: NA; V: TRBV29-1; length: 11; DNA: TGCAGCGTACTGACTTCGGAGACCCAGTACTTC; CDR3: CSVLTSETQYF
D: NA; J: TRBJ1-2; size: NA; V: TRBV7-6; length: 14; DNA: TGTGCCAGCAGCCCCGGGACATTAAACTATGGCTACACCTTC; CDR3: CASSPGTLNYGYTF
D: NA; J: TRBJ1-1; size: NA; V: TRBV5-6; length: 12; DNA: TGTGCCAGCAGCTTGGTACAGGGTGAAGCTTTCTTT; CDR3: CASSLVQGEAFF
D: NA; J: TRBJ2-7; size: NA; V: TRBV11-2; length: 14; DNA: TGTGCCAGCAGCTTTCCCGAGTCCGGGTACGAGCAGTACTTC; CDR3: CASSFPESGYEQYF
D: TRBD2; J: TRBJ2-1; size: NA; V: TRBV13; length: 11; DNA: TGTGCCGCGGGAGAGTCCAATGAGCAGTTCTTC; CDR3: CAAGESNEQFF
D: TRBD1; J: TRBJ2-5; size: NA; V: TRBV6-5; length: 14; DNA: TGTGCCACCCGCGTGGGACAGGGGGCGAAAGAGCAGTACTTC; CDR3: CATRVGQGAKEQYF
D: TRBD2; J: TRBJ2-1; size: NA; V: TRBV4-1; length: 17; DNA: TGCGCCAGCAGCCAAAATGAGGGGACTAGGGGCCTAAATGAGCAGTTCTTC; CDR3: CASSQNEGTRGLNEQFF
D: NA; J: TRBJ2-7; size: NA; V: TRBV6-6; length: 15; DNA: TGTGCCAGCAGTTACTCCGGGACGGTTACCTACGAGCAGTACTTC; CDR3: CASSYSGTVTYEQYF
D: NA; J: TRBJ1-5; size: NA; V: TRBV7-9; length: 15; DNA: TGTGCCAGCAGCCCATGGGACAATAGCAATCAGCCCCAGCATTTT; CDR3: CASSPWDNSNQPQHF
D: TRBD1; J: TRBJ2-4; size: few; V: TRBV6-5; length: 12; DNA: TGTGCCAACTCGGGACAGAAAAACATTCAGTACTTC; CDR3: CANSGQKNIQYF
D: NA; J: TRBJ2-1; size: NA; V: TRBV7-7; length: 14; DNA: TGTGCCAGCAGCCTTCGGGACAATCACAATGAGCAGTTCTTC; CDR3: CASSLRDNHNEQFF
D: NA; J: TRBJ2-3; size: NA; V: TRBV27; length: 13; DNA: TGTGCCAGCAGTTTAACTCTCCCAGATACGCAGTATTTT; CDR3: CASSLTLPDTQYF
D: NA; J: TRBJ1-2; size: few; V: TRBV7-9; length: 14; DNA: TGTGCCAGCAGCTTAGTCAGGGATGAGGATGGCTACACCTTC; CDR3: CASSLVRDEDGYTF
D: NA; J: TRBJ2-2; size: NA; V: TRBV4-1; length: 15; DNA: TGCGCCAGCAGCCAAGATCCGGGAGTGGCCGGGGAGCTGTTTTTT; CDR3: CASSQDPGVAGELFF
D: NA; J: TRBJ2-1; size: NA; V: TRBV19; length: 11; DNA: TGTGCCAGTAATCTCCACAGGGATCAGTTCTTC; CDR3: CASNLHRDQFF
D: NA; J: TRBJ1-2; size: few; V: TRBV29-1; length: 17; DNA: TGCAGCGTTGTCACCCGGGGACCTCCGGGAGCGAACTATGGCTACACCTTC; CDR3: CSVVTRGPPGANYGYTF
D: NA; J: TRBJ1-5; size: NA; V: TRBV7-8; length: 15; DNA: TGTGCCAGCAGTACAGGGAAGTATAGCAATCAGCCCCAGCATTTT; CDR3: CASSTGKYSNQPQHF